This TCR beta chain was sequenced in a study of regulatory T cells in long-lasting Graves disease. This CDR3 is built from 14 residues. V lost 2 bases, J lost 4 bases, and 3 bases stayed unmatched. Germline loops: CDR1 MNHEY, CDR2 SMNVEV (reference sequence). Notes on the study in general: Persistent-disease Graves' patients showed less TCR diversity than new cases. More public clonotypes were shared by persistent patients (around 3,000) than by new patients (approximately 1,000).

iRepertoire HTBI primers and Arm-PCR of CDR3 regions built TCR beta libraries. TCRdb re-called the multiplex PCR reads through MiXCR, storing one row per CDR3 protein. The sample carries more than 650,000 distinct CDR3 sequences, about 32% recorded once. Specified time point: persistent/refractory GD, antithyroid drugs over 5 years with positive TRAb. RNA isolated from PBMCs was used to make the TCR library. American Thyroid Association guidelines served as the basis for diagnosing Graves' disease. Points on this clonotype: No antigen is known for it.

The chain uses TRBV27 and TRBJ2-7, with 9 positions matching TRBD2. The sequences come from peripheral blood mononuclear cells (PBMCs), collected when the disease was refractory, from a patient treated with antithyroid drugs. The source is a female donor with Graves disease. The CDR3 sequence: CASSLLAGLYEQYF. The CDR3 DNA sequence: TGTGCCAGCAGTTTACTAGCGGGATTATACGAGCAGTACTTC.